This TCR beta chain originates from a study of shared clonotypes between healthy human individuals. Positively selected for CCR7, the CD45RO-negative cells used as naive CD8 cells excluded terminally differentiated effector memory CD45RA+ cells. About this clone: Its specificity is not known.

Findings of the study overall: Sampling involved blood alone; tissue repertoires likely differ.

V shed 3 bases and J shed 6 bases, with 17 bases lying between them. Looked up from germline, CDR1 is MGHRA and CDR2 is YSYEKL. The CDR3 runs 15 residues. In replicate PCRs of sorted subsets, roughly 190 ng DNA, approximately 32,000 T cell genomes, was used. Only in-frame clones appear in the TCRdb table, and some are missing; sequencing was by immunoSEQ multiplex PCR. The sample holds 550,000 to 600,000 clones, about 98% seen once. This receptor was taken from a man aged 30 to 45 in good health. The chain joins TRBV4-1 to TRBJ1-2, with D perhaps matching TRBD1 (5 bases). Sequenced material: naive CD8+ T cells sorted from blood. CDR3 amino acids: CASSQGLSFMNGYTF. CDR3 bases: TGCGCCAGCAGCCAGGGACTGAGCTTTATGAATGGCTACACCTTC.